This TCR beta chain was identified in a study of blood T cell repertoires in COVID-19. Across the whole study: The United States, Italy and Spain were the sources of the acute and convalescent COVID-19 samples. PBMCs, B-cell-depleted T cells, or T cells provided the cDNA or gDNA that made up the material.

In the study's own analysis: It was from reference gene primer amplification that nucleated cell counts were estimated. The protocol was immunoSEQ multiplex PCR, while the TCRdb copy is restricted to in-frame clones and leaves out a portion. That table furnishes V, J and clone size, whereas the DNA furnished D and trimming. The table records about 120,000 clones, less than 90% of them present only once. This clone has just a few counts. CDR1 SGHKS and CDR2 YYEKEE come from the germline V gene (reference sequence). The V gene lost 0 bases and the J gene lost 3 bases, with 9 bases spanning the gap. This CDR3 comprises 14 residues.

The receptor comes from an elderly man with acute or convalescent COVID-19. Specimen: peripheral blood. This rearrangement joins TRBV5-5 to TRBJ1-1, with D uncertain. CDR3 sequence (DNA): TGTGCCAGCAGCTTGGCCCTCTCCCACACTGAAGCTTTCTTT. Encoded protein: CASSLALSHTEAFF.